What follows is one TCR beta chain and its context. This entry belongs to a study of blood T cell repertoires in COVID-19. Study-wide background: Acute-phase and convalescent COVID-19 samples originated in the United States, Italy and Spain.

The germline V gene encodes CDR1 MNHEY and CDR2 SVGAGI. V lost 4 bases, J lost 7 bases, and 14 bases lay in between. CDR3 length: 14 residues. The data were produced by immunoSEQ multiplex PCR, yet TCRdb's version contains in-frame clones alone and is incomplete. The profile shows around 300,000 clones, approximately 90% of them singletons. This TCR was recovered from a woman aged 40 to 55 with acute or convalescent COVID-19. This rearrangement joins TRBV6-5 to TRBJ1-5; D is undetermined. Sequenced input: peripheral blood. CDR3 nucleotides: TGTGCCAGCAGTTCCGCCGGGGATATCCAGCCCCAGCATTTT. Translated: CASSSAGDIQPQHF.